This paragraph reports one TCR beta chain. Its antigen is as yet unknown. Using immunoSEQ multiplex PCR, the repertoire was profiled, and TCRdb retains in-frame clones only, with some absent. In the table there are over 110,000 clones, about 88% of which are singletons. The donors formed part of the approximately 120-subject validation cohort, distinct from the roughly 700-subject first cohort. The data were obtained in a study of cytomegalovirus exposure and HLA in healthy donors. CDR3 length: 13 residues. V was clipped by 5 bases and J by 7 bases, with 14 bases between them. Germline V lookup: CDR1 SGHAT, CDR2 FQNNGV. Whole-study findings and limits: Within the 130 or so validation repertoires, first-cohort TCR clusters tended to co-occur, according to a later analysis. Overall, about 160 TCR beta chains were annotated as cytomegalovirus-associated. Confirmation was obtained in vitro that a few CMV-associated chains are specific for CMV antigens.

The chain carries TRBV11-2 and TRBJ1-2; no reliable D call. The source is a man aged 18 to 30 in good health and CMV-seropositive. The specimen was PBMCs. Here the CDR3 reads CASSPVSGSGYTF. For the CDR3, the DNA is TGTGCCAGCAGCCCCGTTTCGGGGTCTGGCTACACCTTC.